This passage covers 3 T cell receptor beta chains from one sample sequenced in a study of T cells after posttransplantation cyclophosphamide. TCRdb's copy holds only in-frame clones and misses some; the assay was immunoSEQ multiplex PCR. This table holds 30,000 or so clones, about nine tenths found once. The sequenced material came from PBMCs. These receptors originate from a man between 45 and 60 years old.

The chain uses TRBV2 and TRBJ2-7; 7 bases line up with TRBD1. Germline assignment: CDR1 SNHLY and CDR2 FYNNEI. The V gene end was trimmed by 7 bases and the J gene end by 0 bases; junction bases not matched to a gene: 15. The CDR3 sequence is 17 residues long. In DNA, the CDR3 is TGTGCCAGCAAGGAAGGGCCTCCGGGACAGTACTCCTACGAGCAGTACTTC. Translation gives CASKEGPPGQYSYEQYF.

In its sample, this clone was seen once. The rearrangement joins TRBV6-1 to TRBJ2-6; 8 bases are a match to TRBD2. The CDR3 totals 15 residues. J gave up 0 bases and V 7 bases, and 2 bases lay outside the gene matches. The germline gives CDR1 MNHNS, CDR2 SASEGT. This chain's CDR3 is CASTGTSSGANVLTF. In nucleotides, the CDR3 is TGTGCCAGCACAGGGACTAGCTCTGGGGCCAACGTCCTGACTTTC.

V and J are TRBV5-6 and TRBJ2-1; 7 nucleotides line up with TRBD2. Germline V gene data show CDR1 as SGHDT and CDR2 as YYEEEE. The CDR3 runs to 14 residues. Trimming at V came to 5 bases and at J to 6 bases, leaving 8 bases not matched to a gene. The CDR3 DNA is TGTGCCAGCAGTTCACTGGGGGGGGGCAATGAGCAGTTCTTC. This encodes CASSSLGGGNEQFF.